Listed below are T cell receptor beta chains from one sample, sequenced in a study of T-cell reconstitution after alpha-beta-depleted transplantation in children. TCRdb re-derived calls from the PCR reads in MiXCR, one entry per CDR3 protein. The data show about 200,000 distinct CDR3 sequences, with approximately 6% seen just once and roughly 4.5% held by the top ten. This sample comprised PBMCs, obtained before TCRalphabeta/CD19-depleted stem cell transplant. The source of these receptors is a girl less than two years old with combined immunodeficiency, due to receive a stem cell transplant. CDR3s include the opening cysteine and the closing phenylalanine or tryptophan. A D gene is named only where the DNA matches it firmly. Size is omitted from some rows. Given values are once, few, many or a class for expanded clones.

size: many
J: TRBJ2-1
length: 12
D: .
V: TRBV14
CDR3: CASSRLYNEQFF
DNA: TGTGCCAGCAGCCGCCTATACAATGAGCAGTTCTTC

size: many
J: TRBJ2-7
length: 14
D: TRBD1
V: TRBV5-5
CDR3: CASSWDRVKDEQYF
DNA: TGTGCCAGCAGTTGGGACAGGGTGAAAGACGAGCAGTACTTC

size: many
J: TRBJ2-5
length: 12
D: .
V: TRBV21-1
CDR3: CASSTSQETQYF
DNA: TGTGCCAGCAGCACCTCCCAAGAGACCCAGTACTTC

size: many
J: TRBJ2-4
length: 16
D: .
V: TRBV15
CDR3: CATSRGIDRAKNIQYF
DNA: TGTGCCACCAGCAGAGGGATCGACAGGGCCAAAAACATTCAGTACTTC

size: few
J: TRBJ2-7
length: 12
D: .
V: TRBV4-1
CDR3: CASSQGAYEQYF
DNA: TGCGCCAGCAGCCAGGGGGCCTACGAGCAGTACTTC

size: many
J: TRBJ1-1
length: 16
D: .
V: TRBV28
CDR3: CASSPSHRTWNTEAFF
DNA: TGTGCCAGCAGTCCGAGCCATAGGACGTGGAACACTGAAGCTTTCTTT

size: many
J: TRBJ1-2
length: 13
D: .
V: TRBV29-1
CDR3: CSVDRPESYGYTF
DNA: TGCAGCGTTGACCGCCCTGAGAGCTATGGCTACACCTTC

size: .
J: TRBJ1-5
length: 16
D: .
V: TRBV7-8
CDR3: CASGGERRINNQPQHF
DNA: TGTGCCAGCGGGGGGGAACGGAGGATAAACAATCAGCCCCAGCATTTT

size: many
J: TRBJ2-7
length: 15
D: .
V: TRBV6-5
CDR3: CASSRKYGTLYEQYF
DNA: TGTGCCAGCAGTAGGAAGTACGGGACCCTTTACGAGCAGTACTTC

size: .
J: TRBJ2-1
length: 13
D: .
V: TRBV7-9
CDR3: CASSSTLDNEQFF
DNA: TGTGCCAGCAGCTCGACCTTAGACAATGAGCAGTTCTTC

size: .
J: TRBJ2-1
length: 15
D: .
V: TRBV6-2/TRBV6-3
CDR3: CASRAVHRAYNEQFF
DNA: TGTGCCAGCAGGGCAGTTCACCGGGCTTACAATGAGCAGTTCTTC

size: many
J: TRBJ2-1
length: 13
D: .
V: TRBV6-5
CDR3: CASSYSHVNEQFF
DNA: TGTGCCAGCAGTTACTCTCACGTAAATGAGCAGTTCTTC

size: many
J: TRBJ2-5
length: 21
D: .
V: TRBV29-1
CDR3: CSVEDIVGTGAPFLHQETQYF
DNA: TGCAGCGTTGAAGACATAGTAGGGACGGGGGCCCCCTTCCTACACCAAGAGACCCAGTACTTC

size: .
J: TRBJ2-1
length: 16
D: TRBD1
V: TRBV5-6
CDR3: CASSSVATGGYNEQFF
DNA: TGTGCCAGCAGCTCGGTGGCGACAGGGGGCTACAATGAGCAGTTCTTC

size: many
J: TRBJ2-1
length: 13
D: .
V: TRBV20-1
CDR3: CSSLGLSYNEQFF
DNA: TGCAGCTCCTTGGGACTGTCCTACAATGAGCAGTTCTTC

size: many
J: TRBJ2-2
length: 15
D: .
V: TRBV20-1
CDR3: CSAQTTGSAAGELFF
DNA: TGCAGTGCCCAAACTACAGGGAGCGCGGCCGGGGAGCTGTTTTTT

size: many
J: TRBJ2-5
length: 16
D: TRBD1
V: TRBV25-1
CDR3: CASSDSGTGLEETQYF
DNA: TGTGCCAGCAGCGATTCCGGGACAGGGTTGGAGGAGACCCAGTACTTC

size: many
J: TRBJ2-1
length: 13
D: TRBD2
V: TRBV29-1
CDR3: CSGGGLVYNEQFF
DNA: TGCAGCGGCGGGGGACTCGTTTACAATGAGCAGTTCTTC

size: few
J: TRBJ2-5
length: 15
D: TRBD2
V: TRBV12-3/TRBV12-4
CDR3: CASSPGLAFRETQYF
DNA: TGTGCCAGCAGTCCCGGACTAGCTTTTAGAGAGACCCAGTACTTC

size: many
J: TRBJ1-1
length: 16
D: TRBD1
V: TRBV6-2/TRBV6-3
CDR3: CASIDRVLEGDTEAFF
DNA: TGTGCCAGCATCGACAGGGTCTTGGAAGGAGACACTGAAGCTTTCTTT

size: many
J: TRBJ2-2
length: 12
D: .
V: TRBV29-1
CDR3: CSVEDLSTELFF
DNA: TGCAGCGTTGAAGATCTGTCGACGGAGCTGTTTTTT

size: many
J: TRBJ2-7
length: 14
D: .
V: TRBV2
CDR3: CASTMTGGSDEQYF
DNA: TGTGCCAGCACAATGACCGGGGGCAGCGACGAGCAGTACTTC

size: many
J: TRBJ2-3
length: 15
D: .
V: TRBV4-1
CDR3: CASSQVPEVADTQYF
DNA: TGCGCCAGCAGCCAAGTGCCAGAAGTCGCAGATACGCAGTATTTT

size: many
J: TRBJ2-3
length: 16
D: TRBD2
V: TRBV7-6
CDR3: CASSLVGLAGTDTQYF
DNA: TGTGCCAGCAGCTTAGTGGGACTAGCAGGCACAGATACGCAGTATTTT

size: many
J: TRBJ2-5
length: 15
D: .
V: TRBV2
CDR3: CASSEAARWRETQYF
DNA: TGTGCCAGCAGTGAAGCGGCTAGATGGCGGGAGACCCAGTACTTC

size: many
J: TRBJ2-5
length: 16
D: .
V: TRBV11-2
CDR3: CASSLVTSGLQETQYF
DNA: TGTGCCAGCAGCTTAGTTACCAGCGGACTACAAGAGACCCAGTACTTC

size: .
J: TRBJ2-1
length: 17
D: TRBD2
V: TRBV6-1
CDR3: CASSATSGGYSYNEQFF
DNA: TGTGCCAGCAGTGCGACTAGCGGAGGCTACTCCTACAATGAGCAGTTCTTC

size: many
J: TRBJ1-5
length: 15
D: TRBD1
V: TRBV7-9
CDR3: CASSPGTGINQPQHF
DNA: TGTGCCAGCAGCCCCGGGACAGGTATCAATCAGCCCCAGCATTTT

size: many
J: TRBJ2-7
length: 13
D: TRBD1
V: TRBV20-1
CDR3: CSARGTGIHEQYF
DNA: TGCAGTGCTAGAGGGACAGGGATCCACGAGCAGTACTTC

size: many
J: TRBJ2-1
length: 15
D: TRBD2
V: TRBV11-2
CDR3: CASSFLAGDYNEQFF
DNA: TGTGCCAGCAGTTTTCTAGCGGGGGATTACAATGAGCAGTTCTTC

size: many
J: TRBJ2-2
length: 15
D: TRBD1
V: TRBV6-5
CDR3: CASSYYRGFTGELFF
DNA: TGTGCCAGCAGTTACTACAGGGGATTCACCGGGGAGCTGTTTTTT

size: few
J: TRBJ1-5
length: 12
D: .
V: TRBV29-1
CDR3: CSVLVGNQPQHF
DNA: TGCAGCGTTCTCGTGGGGAATCAGCCCCAGCATTTT

size: many
J: TRBJ2-3
length: 11
D: .
V: TRBV29-1
CDR3: CSAPWGDTQYF
DNA: TGCAGCGCCCCCTGGGGGGATACGCAGTATTTT

size: .
J: TRBJ2-5
length: 13
D: .
V: TRBV9
CDR3: CASSEGGEETQYF
DNA: TGTGCCAGCAGCGAGGGGGGAGAAGAGACCCAGTACTTC

size: many
J: TRBJ2-1
length: 16
D: TRBD2
V: TRBV7-7
CDR3: CASSLRDSGSVNEQFF
DNA: TGTGCTAGCAGCTTAAGGGATAGCGGGAGTGTGAATGAGCAGTTCTTC

size: many
J: TRBJ2-1
length: 16
D: TRBD1
V: TRBV9
CDR3: CASSPPGQGNYNEQFF
DNA: TGTGCCAGCAGCCCCCCAGGACAGGGGAACTACAATGAGCAGTTCTTC

size: many
J: TRBJ2-3
length: 13
D: .
V: TRBV20-1
CDR3: CSARDYHADTQYF
DNA: TGCAGTGCTAGAGATTACCACGCAGATACGCAGTATTTT

size: many
J: TRBJ2-1
length: 11
D: .
V: TRBV12-3/TRBV12-4
CDR3: CASRLVAEQFF
DNA: TGTGCCAGCCGCCTCGTGGCAGAGCAGTTCTTC

size: many
J: TRBJ1-5
length: 14
D: .
V: TRBV15
CDR3: CATSRDLGNQPQHF
DNA: TGTGCCACCAGCAGAGATCTGGGCAATCAGCCTCAGCATTTT

size: many
J: TRBJ1-4
length: 14
D: .
V: TRBV12-3/TRBV12-4
CDR3: CASSWGPTNEKLFF
DNA: TGTGCCAGCAGTTGGGGGCCAACTAATGAAAAACTGTTTTTT

size: many
J: TRBJ1-5
length: 14
D: .
V: TRBV20-1
CDR3: CSARDYRGNQPQHF
DNA: TGCAGTGCTAGAGATTATAGGGGCAATCAGCCCCAGCATTTT

size: many
J: TRBJ2-5
length: 18
D: TRBD1
V: TRBV28
CDR3: CASSLGPDGQGGQETQYF
DNA: TGTGCCAGCAGCCTAGGGCCCGACGGACAGGGTGGCCAAGAGACCCAGTACTTC

size: many
J: TRBJ2-1
length: 15
D: TRBD2
V: TRBV10-3
CDR3: CAIRAELAGAQEQFF
DNA: TGTGCCATCAGGGCAGAACTAGCGGGGGCACAGGAGCAGTTCTTC

size: few
J: TRBJ2-1
length: 17
D: .
V: TRBV27
CDR3: CASSFGLYPQGNNEQFF
DNA: TGTGCCAGCAGTTTCGGCCTATACCCCCAGGGTAACAATGAGCAGTTCTTC

size: few
J: TRBJ2-1
length: 15
D: .
V: TRBV9
CDR3: CASSVVGVSSNEQFF
DNA: TGTGCCAGCAGCGTAGTTGGGGTTAGCAGCAATGAGCAGTTCTTC

size: .
J: TRBJ1-6
length: 19
D: .
V: TRBV20-1
CDR3: CSARAPGREPSEYNSPLHF
DNA: TGCAGTGCTAGAGCCCCGGGCAGGGAACCCTCTGAATATAATTCACCCCTCCACTTT

size: many
J: TRBJ2-7
length: 14
D: TRBD1
V: TRBV4-1
CDR3: CASSRGQGSWEQYF
DNA: TGCGCCAGCAGCCGAGGACAGGGCTCTTGGGAGCAGTACTTC

size: many
J: TRBJ2-5
length: 14
D: .
V: TRBV12-3/TRBV12-4
CDR3: CASSLAAAGETQYF
DNA: TGTGCCAGCAGTTTGGCCGCCGCGGGGGAGACCCAGTACTTC

size: .
J: TRBJ2-5
length: 15
D: TRBD1
V: TRBV5-1
CDR3: CASSFYQGAGETQYF
DNA: TGCGCCAGCAGCTTCTACCAGGGGGCCGGGGAGACCCAGTACTTC

size: many
J: TRBJ2-1
length: 14
D: TRBD2
V: TRBV20-1
CDR3: CSATLAGFRNEQFF
DNA: TGCAGTGCTACCCTAGCGGGATTTAGGAATGAGCAGTTCTTC

size: many
J: TRBJ2-7
length: 15
D: .
V: TRBV4-1
CDR3: CASSQLWRAPYEQYF
DNA: TGCGCCAGCAGCCAATTATGGAGGGCCCCCTACGAGCAGTACTTC

size: many
J: TRBJ2-1
length: 16
D: .
V: TRBV12-2
CDR3: CASRLLPGLLYNEQFF
DNA: TGTGCAAGTCGCTTATTACCGGGACTATTATACAATGAGCAGTTCTTC

size: many
J: TRBJ2-7
length: 13
D: .
V: TRBV5-1
CDR3: CASRGAGEYEQYF
DNA: TGCGCCAGCAGAGGGGCAGGAGAATACGAGCAGTACTTC

size: many
J: TRBJ2-2
length: 18
D: .
V: TRBV7-8
CDR3: CASSFPLLGVTSTGELFF
DNA: TGTGCCAGCAGTTTCCCTCTTTTGGGGGTAACGAGCACCGGGGAGCTGTTTTTT

size: few
J: TRBJ2-1
length: 15
D: TRBD2
V: TRBV20-1
CDR3: CSAPKLAGSYNEQFF
DNA: TGCAGTGCCCCGAAGCTAGCGGGATCCTACAATGAGCAGTTCTTC

size: once
J: TRBJ2-1
length: 16
D: TRBD2
V: TRBV20-1
CDR3: CCARDGGSLTYNEQFF
DNA: TGCTGTGCTAGAGATGGCGGGAGCCTTACCTACAATGAGCAGTTCTTC

size: many
J: TRBJ2-7
length: 13
D: .
V: TRBV13
CDR3: CASSLDKDYEQYF
DNA: TGTGCCAGCAGCTTGGACAAAGATTACGAGCAGTACTTC

size: many
J: TRBJ2-7
length: 13
D: .
V: TRBV7-8
CDR3: CASSLLPVYEQYF
DNA: TGTGCCAGCAGCTTACTGCCGGTTTACGAGCAGTACTTC

size: many
J: TRBJ2-7
length: 14
D: TRBD1
V: TRBV6-1
CDR3: CASSGTGHGYEQYF
DNA: TGTGCCAGCAGTGGGACAGGCCATGGGTACGAGCAGTACTTC

size: many
J: TRBJ2-7
length: 16
D: .
V: TRBV5-1
CDR3: CASSFETTLSSYEQYF
DNA: TGCGCCAGCAGCTTCGAGACGACTCTTAGCTCCTACGAGCAGTACTTC